One sample yielded the 15 T cell receptor beta chains listed below, sequenced in a study of cytomegalovirus exposure and HLA in healthy donors. The PCR contained 60 Vbeta and 13 Jbeta primers. Assay: immunoSEQ multiplex PCR; the TCRdb copy retains only in-frame clones and omits some. This repertoire shows some 160,000 clones, roughly 83% found once; its top ten account for approximately 1.5%. The sample taken for sequencing was PBMCs. All receptors derive from a woman aged 18-29 years in good health and CMV-seronegative.

This sequence joins TRBV5-4 and TRBJ2-1; 9 nucleotides agree with TRBD1. J was trimmed by 5 bases and V by 3 bases; bases with no gene match: 6. The CDR3 loop spans 15 amino acids. From germline, CDR1 is SGHNT and CDR2 YYREEE (reference sequence). CDR3 nucleotides: TGTGCCAGCAGCTCGCCGGGACAGGGACACAATGAGCAGTTCTTC. It is translated as CASSSPGQGHNEQFF.

The chain combines TRBV29-1 with TRBJ1-1; 9 bases align to TRBD1. CDR1 is SQVTM and CDR2 is ANQGSEA in the germline V gene. With V trimmed by 6 bases and J by 1 base, 6 bases remained unmatched. The CDR3 has 14 residues. CDR3: CSVGQGGWNTEAFF. CDR3 coding DNA: TGCAGCGTGGGACAGGGAGGTTGGAACACTGAAGCTTTCTTT.

The J gene is TRBJ1-2, the V gene TRBV9, with a possible D match to TRBD1 (6 bases). V was clipped by 0 bases and J by 4 bases, with 7 bases between them. CDR3 size: 13 residues. Germline CDR1 is SGDLS and CDR2 is YYNGEE. The DNA of the CDR3 is TGTGCCAGCAGCGTAGCACAGGGCTATGGCTACACCTTC. Amino acids: CASSVAQGYGYTF. Using reference TRBV9 and TRBJ1-2 for the parts outside the CDR3, the full variable domain is DSGVTQTPKHLITATGQRVTLRCSPRSGDLSVYWYQQSLDQGLQFLIQYYNGEERAKGNILERFSAQQFPDLHSELNLSSLELGDSALYFCASSVAQGYGYTFGSGTRLTVV.

The gene calls are TRBV6-5 and TRBJ1-4; TRBD1 matches at 11 bases. V lost 2 bases, J lost 8 bases, and 7 bases stayed unmatched. This CDR3 region has 16 residues. Germline V gives CDR1 MNHEY, CDR2 SVGAGI. CDR3 protein: CASSYRPGQGGEKLFF. The CDR3, as DNA: TGTGCCAGCAGTTACCGACCGGGACAGGGGGGGGAAAAACTGTTTTTT.

As for this clone: Other DNA sequences in the same sample also yield this CDR3. The chain recombines TRBV6-5 with TRBJ2-7; 10 positions agree with TRBD1. Germline CDR1 reads MNHEY; CDR2 reads SVGAGI. J lost 3 bases, V lost 6 bases, and 5 bases had no gene match. The CDR3 runs to 14 residues. The CDR3 coding sequence is TGTGCCAGCAGCCTAGGACAGGGGGGCTACGAGCAGTACTTC. It yields the protein CASSLGQGGYEQYF.

This chain links TRBV15 with TRBJ2-1; 10 positions agree with TRBD1. Germline V lookup: CDR1 LNHNV, CDR2 YYDKDF (reference sequence). V gave up 5 bases and J gave up 7 bases; unmatched junction bases: 8. This CDR3 is built from 15 residues. This CDR3 reads CATSPGTGAVNEQFF. CDR3 DNA sequence: TGTGCCACCAGCCCCGGGACAGGGGCCGTGAATGAGCAGTTCTTC. The variable domain in full, completed from reference TRBV15 and TRBJ2-1, reads DAMVIQNPRYQVTQFGKPVTLSCSQTLNHNVMYWYQQKSSQAPKLLFHYYDKDFNNEADTPDNFQSRRPNTSFCFLDIRSPGLGDTAMYLCATSPGTGAVNEQFFGPGTRLTVL.

This CDR3 is CASSSGQLNTEAFF. CDR3 nucleotide sequence: TGTGCCAGCAGCTCGGGACAGCTGAACACTGAAGCTTTCTTT. The chain combines TRBV7-3 with TRBJ1-1; 7 bases fit TRBD1. V shed 4 bases, J shed 0 bases, and the junction held 2 bases outside the gene matches. The CDR3 is 14 residues long. Germline V gene sequence: CDR1 SGHTA, CDR2 FQGTGA.

About this clone: The junction does not match germline at one end; this may be a read error. The V gene is TRBV28, the J gene TRBJ1-1; weak D call: TRBD1 (5 bases). The germline V gene encodes CDR1 MDHEN and CDR2 SYDVKM. The CDR3 is made up of 14 amino acids. CDR3 region: CASSPLGGDAPLFW. Here the CDR3 DNA reads TGTGCCAGCAGTCCCCTCGGGGGGGACGCTCCCCTTTTCTGG.

The rearrangement uses TRBV4-1 and TRBJ1-2; D might be TRBD1 (6 bases). The germline V and J ends were trimmed by 3 bases and 5 bases, with 16 bases remaining between them. Germline V lookup: CDR1 MGHRA, CDR2 YSYEKL. This CDR3 spans 15 amino acids. The CDR3 spells CASSQSTGLRYGYTF. CDR3 bases: TGCGCCAGCAGCCAGAGTACAGGGCTGAGGTATGGCTACACCTTC.

This sequence joins TRBV5-1 and TRBJ1-3; D not certain. Per germline, CDR1 SGHRS and CDR2 YFSETQ. The CDR3 is 15 residues long. Trimming left V 0 bases short and J 2 bases short, with 9 bases between. The DNA of the CDR3 is TGCGCCAGCAGCTTGGAAATTCTTCCTGGAAACACCATATATTTT. This codes for CASSLEILPGNTIYF. The full variable domain, with the rest looked up from reference TRBV5-1 and TRBJ1-3, is KAGVTQTPRYLIKTRGQQVTLSCSPISGHRSVSWYQQTPGQGLQFLFEYFSETQRNKGNFPGRFSGRQFSNSRSEMNVSTLELGDSALYLCASSLEILPGNTIYFGEGSWLTVV.

The chain couples TRBV28 to TRBJ2-7; 9 bases match TRBD2. The CDR3 runs 12 residues. Germline lookup yields CDR1 MDHEN and CDR2 SYDVKM. V shed 6 bases, J shed 4 bases, and the junction held 1 base outside the gene matches. The CDR3 spells CASRGLAYEQYF. CDR3 coding DNA: TGTGCCAGCAGAGGACTAGCGTACGAGCAGTACTTC.

The chain recombines TRBV5-1 with TRBJ1-3, with TRBD1 matching 8 bases. The CDR3 has 14 residues. The V gene's germline CDR1 is SGHRS and CDR2 YFSETQ. With V trimmed by 6 bases and J by 3 bases, 5 bases remained unmatched. The CDR3 DNA reads as TGCGCCAGCACTCAGGGGGCGAGTGGAAACACCATATATTTT. Protein sequence: CASTQGASGNTIYF.

This rearrangement joins TRBV5-1 to TRBJ1-2; maybe TRBD1 (6 bases). This CDR3 has 16 residues. The germline V gene encodes CDR1 SGHRS and CDR2 YFSETQ. V dropped 1 base and J dropped 0 bases, with 13 bases sitting between them. The CDR3 is CASSLTPDSSNYGYTF. The CDR3 DNA follows: TGCGCCAGCAGCTTGACCCCGGACAGTTCTAACTATGGCTACACCTTC.

The chain has TRBV12-5 and TRBJ2-5; 7 bases fit TRBD1. The ends lost 7 bases at V and 9 bases at J; junction bases unmatched: 8. This CDR3 region has 12 residues. Germline loops: CDR1 LGHNT, CDR2 FRNRAP. Here the CDR3 reads CASASTGSPQYF. The DNA of the CDR3 is TGTGCTAGTGCCTCGACAGGGAGTCCCCAGTACTTC.

The CDR3 loop reads CASSESTALYGYTF. The CDR3 DNA follows: TGCGCCAGCAGTGAGTCGACAGCGCTGTATGGCTACACCTTC. The chain combines TRBV10-1 with TRBJ1-2; the D gene is possibly TRBD1 (5 bases). CDR1 is WNHNN, CDR2 SYGVQD, per germline (reference sequence). There are 14 residues in the CDR3. V was shortened by 0 bases and J by 5 bases, with 10 bases between the two germline ends.